The sequence of this T cell receptor beta chain was determined in a study of T cells after yellow fever vaccination (dated by TCRdb to about 2019). Regarding the research as a whole: The SMART-Seq v4 Ultra Low Input RNA kit was used to prepare libraries from fractions with low cell numbers. To follow T-cell clones before and after primary and booster YFV17D yellow fever vaccination, bulk TCR alpha and beta repertoires were sequenced over time. The cohort comprised two healthy male donors, one aged 18 to 30 and one aged 30 to 40 years. Blood samples were taken at several timepoints before and after primary and secondary immunization, and bulk PBMC replicates and cell subsets were isolated.

This specimen's treatment or condition label, per the study, means: live attenuated yellow fever vaccine strain. At every blood-draw timepoint, two biological replicates of bulk PBMCs were collected. A standard Ficoll-Paque protocol was used to isolate PBMCs from peripheral blood. RNA was extracted with TriZol from bulk PBMCs, CD4 and CD8 fractions, and dextramer-positive and dextramer-negative fractions. TCR cDNA was made using 5'RACE template switching, a step that added a universal primer site and unique molecular identifiers. Priming for cDNA synthesis came from both the TCR alpha and TCR beta constant segments. Library amplification used two PCR steps, and the second PCR step added sample barcodes and sequencing adapters. Sequencing of the libraries was done on either Illumina HiSeq 2500 (2x100 bp) or NovaSeq (2x150 bp). In the original analysis: Reads were demultiplexed and collapsed into UMI consensus sequences with MIGEC, and V(D)J alignment was performed with MiXCR. Vaccine-responding clonotypes were identified with edgeR using replicate PBMC samples, with FDR below 0.01 and a log2 fold change above 5 up to day 15 being required. Bulk clonotypes were assigned CD4 or CD8 identity according to which sequenced CD4 or CD8 repertoire held them at higher abundance. TCRdb trimmed public reads at Q25 via fastp, called clones via MiXCR and kept in-frame beta chains. Identical CDR3 protein sequences are pooled into one entry, listed with their most common genes and DNA. The V and J calls, along with clone size, are taken from TCRdb and not from the paper's own processing. The sample profile shows about 350,000 distinct CDR3 sequences; approximately 8% of them were found once. The top ten clonotypes cover roughly a sixth of the sample.

General study outcomes and caveats: Because only a couple of donors were included in the study, the extent to which the findings can be generalized is limited. The secondary T-cell response was weaker than the primary response but faster, peaking on day 5 instead of day 15. Computational filtering was required because FACS-sorted repertoires could contain abundant contaminating clonotypes from the bulk population. Most clones expanded after primary vaccination were re-detected after the booster (about 95% of CD4 and approximately 85% of CD8), suggesting broad memory maintenance. A small fraction of clonotypes appeared in both the CD4 and CD8 compartments, likely as a result of convergent recombination.

This clonotype was seen only a few times. Its antigen remains undetermined. One base away there is no much larger clone; base qualities are not given. The TCR was taken from a man aged 18 to 29 who received the YFV17D yellow fever vaccine. This specimen was PBMCs, taken about 41 days after the first yellow fever vaccination.

The CDR3 in this case is CAKIRRGGIWFYNEQFF. The bases read TGTGCCAAAATCCGCCGGGGGGGGATTTGGTTCTACAATGAGCAGTTCTTC. The chain is assembled from TRBV27 and TRBJ2-1, with TRBD2 matching 8 junction bases. The CDR3, cysteine through phenylalanine, is 17 amino acids long. Only the CDR3 part of the read is kept: 51 bases, read in frame from the first base. CDR1 MNHEY and CDR2 SMNVEV were looked up in the germline V gene (reference sequence). V ends up 10 bases short and J 3 bases short, with an unmatched junction base count of 17.